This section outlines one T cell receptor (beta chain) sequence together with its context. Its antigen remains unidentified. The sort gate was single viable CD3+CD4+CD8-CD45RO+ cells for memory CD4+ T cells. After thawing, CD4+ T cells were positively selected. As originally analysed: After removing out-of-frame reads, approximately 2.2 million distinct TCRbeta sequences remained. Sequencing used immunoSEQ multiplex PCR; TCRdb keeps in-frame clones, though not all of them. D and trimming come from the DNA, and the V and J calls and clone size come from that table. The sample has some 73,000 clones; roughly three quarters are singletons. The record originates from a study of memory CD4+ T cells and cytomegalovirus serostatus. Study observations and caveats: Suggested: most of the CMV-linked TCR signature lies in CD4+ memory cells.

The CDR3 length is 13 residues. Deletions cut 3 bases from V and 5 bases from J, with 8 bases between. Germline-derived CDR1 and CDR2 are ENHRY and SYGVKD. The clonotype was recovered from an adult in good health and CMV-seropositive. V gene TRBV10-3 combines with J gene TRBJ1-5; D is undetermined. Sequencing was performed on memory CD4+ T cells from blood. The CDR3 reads CAISESGDQPQHF. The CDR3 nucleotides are TGTGCCATCAGTGAAAGTGGTGATCAGCCCCAGCATTTT.